A single count supports the clone carrying this T cell receptor (beta chain). The junction shows a germline mismatch at one end, possibly a read error. CDR1 and CDR2 (germline): SGDLS, YYNGEE. The CDR3 loop spans 13 amino acids. These data originate in a study of CD8 T cells in Susac syndrome. From blood CD8+ and CD4+ T cells, TCR beta sequences were generated. FACS was used to enrich TEMRA cells, whereas the CD8+ and CD4+ T cells were obtained by negative isolation. After extraction with the RNeasy kit, about 0.5 to 1 ug of the RNA was reverse transcribed using random hexamers. Amplification of the TCR beta CDR3 was carried out by immunoSEQ multiplex PCR, which spanned a total of 54 Vbeta and 13 Jbeta segments. TCRdb passed the immunoSEQ multiplex PCR reads through MiXCR, listing each CDR3 protein once. This sample yields about 76,000 distinct CDR3 sequences, of which 90% to 95% are seen a single time; about 0.47% belongs to the top ten.

Material for sequencing was CD8+ T cells from PBMCs. This sequence was found in a human donor with multiple sclerosis. The rearrangement uses TRBV9 and TRBJ2-4; D is ambiguous. The CDR3 loop is CASSAPPNNIQYF. DNA for the CDR3: TGTGCCAGCAGCGCGCCCCCCAACAACATTCAGTACTTC.